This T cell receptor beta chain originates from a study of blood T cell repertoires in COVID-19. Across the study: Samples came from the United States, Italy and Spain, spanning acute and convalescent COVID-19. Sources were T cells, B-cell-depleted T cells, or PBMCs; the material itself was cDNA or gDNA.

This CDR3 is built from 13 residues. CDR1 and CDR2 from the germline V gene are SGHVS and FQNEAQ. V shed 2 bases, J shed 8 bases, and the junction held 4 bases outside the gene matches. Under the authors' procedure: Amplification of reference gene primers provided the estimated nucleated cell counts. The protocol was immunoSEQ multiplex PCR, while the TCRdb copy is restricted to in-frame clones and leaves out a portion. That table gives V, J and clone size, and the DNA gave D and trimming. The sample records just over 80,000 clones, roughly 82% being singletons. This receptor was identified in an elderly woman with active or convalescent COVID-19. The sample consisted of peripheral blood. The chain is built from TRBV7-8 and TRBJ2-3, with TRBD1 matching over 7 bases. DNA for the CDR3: TGTGCCAGCAGCTTAACAGGGGTCGGTACGCAGTATTTT. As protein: CASSLTGVGTQYF.